These 5 T cell receptor beta chains share one sample of origin, sequenced in a study of OX40 agonist ivuxolimab in advanced cancers. The assay was immunoSEQ multiplex PCR, and TCRdb's table has in-frame clones only and misses some. This sample has about 110,000 clones, with about nine tenths found just once. Material: CD4+ or CD8+ T cells sorted from blood, obtained in a trial of the OX40 agonist ivuxolimab. These receptors were taken from an adult with an advanced solid tumor such as melanoma, head and neck, liver or kidney cancer.

This clone was picked up one time. The chain joins TRBV11-1 to TRBJ2-7; D is ambiguous. The CDR3 loop spans 14 amino acids. V was trimmed by 1 base and J by 3 bases, leaving 10 bases between them. In germline, CDR1 is SGHAT, CDR2 FQDESV (reference sequence). Here the CDR3 DNA reads TGTGCCAGCAGCTTAGAGCTTCAGTTCTACGAGCAGTACTTC. Translation gives CASSLELQFYEQYF.

This clone was seen only once. The chain has TRBV6-5 and TRBJ1-2, with a possible D match to TRBD1 (5 bases). The V gene's germline CDR1 is MNHEY and CDR2 SVGAGI. With 6 bases removed from V and 3 bases from J, the gap between germline ends came to 11 bases. The CDR3 sequence is 13 residues long. CDR3 region: CASRGTADYGYTF. The CDR3 nucleotides are TGTGCCAGCAGGGGGACGGCTGACTATGGCTACACCTTC.

DNA for the CDR3: TGTGCCAGCAGTTACTCCCACAGGGTGGATGAGCAGTTCTTC. Encoded protein: CASSYSHRVDEQFF. The chain employs TRBV6-5 and TRBJ2-1, with a weak D call TRBD1 (6 bases). CDR1 and CDR2 (germline): MNHEY, SVGAGI. The ends were cut back, 0 bases at V and 8 bases at J, with 11 bases in the middle. The CDR3 is 14 amino acids.

CDR3 in DNA: TGCGCCAGCAGCTTGGAGGTAACTGGGGCCAACGTCCTGACTTTC. It is translated as CASSLEVTGANVLTF. The genes are TRBV5-1 and TRBJ2-6; D is unresolved. Germline CDR1 SGHRS, CDR2 YFSETQ. V was cut by 0 bases and J by 2 bases, with 6 bases left in between. This CDR3 contains 15 residues. Full variable domain (remainder filled in from reference TRBV5-1 and TRBJ2-6): KAGVTQTPRYLIKTRGQQVTLSCSPISGHRSVSWYQQTPGQGLQFLFEYFSETQRNKGNFPGRFSGRQFSNSRSEMNVSTLELGDSALYLCASSLEVTGANVLTFGAGSRLTVL.

The chain has TRBV4-3 and TRBJ2-7; D may match TRBD1 or TRBD2 (6 bases each). With 0 bases removed from V and 6 bases from J, the gap between germline ends came to 12 bases. This CDR3 has 14 residues. Germline V CDR1 and CDR2: LGHNA, YSLEER. This CDR3 is CASSQEGRGGEQYF. The CDR3 DNA follows: TGCGCCAGCAGCCAAGAAGGCAGGGGAGGCGAGCAGTACTTC.